The 17 T cell receptor beta chains given below trace back to one sample, sequenced in a study of OX40 agonist ivuxolimab in advanced cancers. The table came from immunoSEQ multiplex PCR; TCRdb's copy has only in-frame clones and leaves some out. The sample has approximately 40,000 clones; approximately 90% are singletons. Here the sequenced sample was CD4+ or CD8+ T cells sorted from blood, taken in a trial of the OX40 agonist ivuxolimab. These TCRs come from an adult with an advanced solid tumor such as melanoma, head and neck, liver or kidney cancer.

The chain's CDR3 is CASQAGTSGAYEQYF. The CDR3 DNA follows: TGTGCCAGCCAAGCAGGGACTAGCGGGGCCTACGAGCAGTACTTC. The gene calls are TRBV19 and TRBJ2-7, with 13 bases aligning to TRBD2. The V segment lost 9 bases and the J segment 2 bases; nucleotides outside the gene matches: 7. CDR3 length: 15 residues. Germline V gene sequence: CDR1 LNHDA, CDR2 SQIVND (reference sequence).

This clone has a handful of counts. The rearrangement links TRBV28 to TRBJ2-1, with 9 nucleotides matching TRBD2. This CDR3 contains 16 residues. Germline lookup yields CDR1 MDHEN and CDR2 SYDVKM. Trimming took 5 bases from V and 8 from J; bases not matched to a gene: 13. DNA of the CDR3: TGTGCCAGCAGTATCCTCAGGGATAGCGGGGGCGATGAGCAGTTCTTC. This codes for CASSILRDSGGDEQFF.

The chain joins TRBV6-8 to TRBJ1-5; perhaps TRBD1 as D (5 bases). Germline V gene sequence: CDR1 MNHGY, CDR2 SAAAGT. CDR3 length: 15 residues. V lost 0 bases and J 7 bases, leaving 13 bases between the germline ends. CDR3 DNA: TGTGCCAGCAGTTACTCGGGACGGGCGGGACAGCCCCAGCATTTT. It translates to CASSYSGRAGQPQHF.

This clone was counted between two and nine times. This chain connects TRBV11-2 to TRBJ2-1; 12 bases match TRBD2. CDR3 length equals 15 residues. Looked up from germline, CDR1 is SGHAT and CDR2 is FQNNGV. Trimming cost V 4 bases and J 5 bases; bases outside gene matches: 3. In DNA, the CDR3 is TGTGCCAGCAGCTATGGACTAGCGGGGAACAATGAGCAGTTCTTC. Translating gives CASSYGLAGNNEQFF. Looking up the rest from reference TRBV11-2 and TRBJ2-1 gives the full variable domain: EAGVAQSPRYKIIEKRQSVAFWCNPISGHATLYWYQQILGQGPKLLIQFQNNGVVDDSQLPKDRFSAERLKGVDSTLKIQPAKLEDSAVYLCASSYGLAGNNEQFFGPGTRLTVL.

The gene calls are TRBV7-9 and TRBJ2-3; 7 bases are a match to TRBD2. The CDR3 totals 15 residues. The trim removed 3 bases at V and 6 bases at J, leaving 9 bases unmatched. Germline-derived CDR1 and CDR2 are SEHNR and FQNEAQ (reference sequence). Here the CDR3 DNA reads TGTGCCAGCAGCTTTCTGTACGGGAGGAATGATACGCAGTATTTT. Translation gives CASSFLYGRNDTQYF.

The chain uses TRBV30 and TRBJ2-1; no firm D call. This CDR3 comprises 11 residues. Germline CDR1 and CDR2: GTSNPN and SVGIG (reference sequence). Trimming stripped 2 bases from V and 6 bases from J, with 5 bases between. Here the CDR3 reads CAWSFTNEQFF. Here the CDR3 DNA reads TGTGCCTGGAGTTTCACCAATGAGCAGTTCTTC.

The chain recombines TRBV2 with TRBJ2-5; D is unresolved. Trimming took off 6 bases at V and 5 bases at J, with 10 bases between the two ends. The CDR3 has 12 amino acids. Germline V lookup: CDR1 SNHLY, CDR2 FYNNEI. The CDR3 region is CASSMVGETQYF. The CDR3 DNA follows: TGTGCCAGCAGCATGGTCGGGGAGACCCAGTACTTC.

The J gene is TRBJ2-3, the V gene TRBV7-6, with 11 nucleotides matching TRBD1. Per germline, CDR1 SGHVS and CDR2 FNYEAQ. With 1 base clipped from V and 2 bases from J, the junction kept 8 bases outside the gene matches. This CDR3 contains 18 residues. The CDR3 sequence: CASSLVGPGQGVTDTQYF. The CDR3 region has the DNA TGTGCCAGCAGCTTAGTGGGACCGGGACAGGGGGTCACAGATACGCAGTATTTT. Looking up the rest from reference TRBV7-6 and TRBJ2-3 gives the full variable domain: GAGVSQSPRYKVTKRGQDVALRCDPISGHVSLYWYRQALGQGPEFLTYFNYEAQQDKSGLPNDRFSAERPEGSISTLTIQRTEQRDSAMYRCASSLVGPGQGVTDTQYFGPGTRLTVL.

This chain uses TRBV6-1 with TRBJ2-4; D might be TRBD2 (6 bases). The CDR3 extends over 11 amino acids. Germline V CDR1 and CDR2: MNHNS, SASEGT. Trimming pared 10 bases from V and 8 bases from J, leaving 12 bases between. CDR3 nucleotides: TGTGCCATTCGGGACTTCCACATTCAGTACTTC. This sequence encodes CAIRDFHIQYF.

This clone came up once. This sequence joins TRBV18 and TRBJ1-2; no definite D call. The ends were cut back, 3 bases at V and 8 bases at J, with 13 bases in the middle. This CDR3 region has 13 residues. The germline V gene has CDR1 KGHSH and CDR2 LQKENI. CDR3 amino acids: CASSPPVHFGYTF. The CDR3 bases are TGTGCCAGCTCACCGCCTGTCCACTTCGGCTACACCTTC.

V usage is TRBV27 and J usage is TRBJ2-7, with D perhaps matching TRBD1 or TRBD2 (5 bases each). V was shortened by 5 bases and J by 7 bases, with 18 bases between the two germline ends. Per germline, CDR1 MNHEY and CDR2 SMNVEV (reference sequence). The length of the CDR3 is 14 residues. CDR3 sequence reads: CASSPTGTPGEQYF. As DNA, the CDR3 is TGTGCCAGCAGTCCGACCGGGACCCCGGGGGAGCAGTACTTC.

Written as DNA, the CDR3 is TGTGCCAGCAGTCCGCCAGGCGGGCACACTAACTATGGCTACACCTTC. Translating it yields CASSPPGGHTNYGYTF. J is TRBJ1-2 and V is TRBV27; D is unresolved. V was shortened by 5 bases and J by 0 bases, with 16 bases between the two germline ends. Germline CDR1 is MNHEY and CDR2 is SMNVEV (reference sequence). The CDR3 loop spans 16 amino acids.

This clone is a singleton in its sample. The V gene is TRBV29-1, the J gene TRBJ2-7; D is unclear. Deletions cut 4 bases from V and 1 base from J, with 17 bases between. From germline, CDR1 is SQVTM and CDR2 ANQGSEA. This CDR3 is 15 amino acids long. The CDR3 nucleotides read TGCAGCGTTGGCCCTTCCCGAGGCAGTTCCTACGAGCAGTACTTC. This sequence encodes CSVGPSRGSSYEQYF.

This clone has only one observation. The chain combines TRBV20-1 with TRBJ2-1; possible D gene TRBD2, 6 bases. This CDR3 is built from 10 residues. Trimming shortened V by 6 bases and J by 9 bases, and 9 bases separated the two germline ends. The germline gives CDR1 DFQATT, CDR2 SNEGSKA (reference sequence). CDR3 amino acids: CSARRGEQFF. In DNA, the CDR3 is TGCAGTGCACGGCGGGGTGAGCAGTTCTTC.

This clone showed up just once. The V and J genes are TRBV5-8 and TRBJ1-1, with D maybe TRBD1 (5 bases). CDR1 is SGHTS, CDR2 YDEGEE, per germline. The CDR3 extends over 16 amino acids. The V end lost 4 bases, the J end lost 4 bases, and 20 bases lay between the germline ends. The CDR3: CASSLGQWLGGTEAFF. CDR3 bases: TGTGCCAGCAGCCTAGGACAATGGCTCGGGGGCACTGAAGCTTTCTTT.

This clone was seen a handful of times. The CDR3 loop is CSVGGSMNTEAFF. The CDR3 DNA reads TGCAGCGTTGGAGGGAGCATGAACACTGAAGCTTTCTTT. The chain employs TRBV29-1 and TRBJ1-1; no clear D. V was clipped by 4 bases and J by 0 bases, with 9 bases between them. The germline V gene has CDR1 SQVTM and CDR2 ANQGSEA. The CDR3 consists of 13 residues.

Written as DNA, the CDR3 is TGTGCCAGTAGCCCGAGCGGAGGCTCCTACAATGAGCAGTTCTTC. The encoded protein is CASSPSGGSYNEQFF. V and J are TRBV19 and TRBJ2-1; weak D call: TRBD2 (5 bases). Deletions cut 6 bases from V and 0 bases from J, with 12 bases between. The germline V gene has CDR1 LNHDA and CDR2 SQIVND (reference sequence). The CDR3 is 15 residues long.